These 22 T cell receptor beta chains share one sample of origin, sequenced in a study of OX40 agonist ivuxolimab in advanced cancers. Only in-frame clones appear in the TCRdb table, and some are missing; sequencing was by immunoSEQ multiplex PCR. The table includes more than 75,000 clones, about 86% detected once. The source material was CD4+ or CD8+ T cells sorted from blood, sampled in a trial of the OX40 agonist ivuxolimab. Source of these receptors: an adult with an advanced solid tumor such as melanoma, head and neck, liver or kidney cancer.

The rearrangement links TRBV7-3 to TRBJ1-2; D gene uncertain. The CDR3 loop spans 13 amino acids. Trimming cost V 5 bases and J 4 bases, with 11 bases left between them. CDR1 SGHTA and CDR2 FQGTGA come from the germline V gene. The CDR3: CASSPQQGYGYTF. CDR3 nucleotide sequence: TGTGCCAGCAGCCCCCAACAAGGCTATGGCTACACCTTC.

This rearrangement joins TRBV2 to TRBJ1-2; tentatively, D is TRBD1 (6 bases). Germline V gene sequence: CDR1 SNHLY, CDR2 FYNNEI. The V end was cut by 8 bases, the J end by 2 bases, with 9 bases between. The CDR3 spans 12 residues. CDR3 bases: TGTGCCAGCTCCGGACAGAACTATGGCTACACCTTC. It yields the protein CASSGQNYGYTF.

In DNA form, the CDR3 reads TGTGCCAGCAGGGGCACAGATACGCAGTATTTT. Residues: CASRGTDTQYF. V is TRBV25-1 and J is TRBJ2-3; D unresolved. Deletions cut 6 bases from V and 1 base from J, with 2 bases between. The CDR3 consists of 11 residues. Germline V lookup: CDR1 MGHDK, CDR2 SYGVNS.

This clone showed up just a few times. The V and J genes are TRBV2 and TRBJ1-5; D may be TRBD1 (6 bases). V lost 7 bases to trimming and J lost 3 bases, with 16 bases between them. CDR3 length equals 15 residues. Per the germline V gene, CDR1 is SNHLY and CDR2 is FYNNEI. The DNA of the CDR3 is TGTGCCAGCAACGCCTATGGACAGAACAATCAGCCCCAGCATTTT. It encodes CASNAYGQNNQPQHF.

The chain combines TRBV27 with TRBJ2-2; the D call may be TRBD1 or TRBD2 (5 bases each). Germline V CDR1 and CDR2: MNHEY, SMNVEV (reference sequence). The CDR3 runs 16 residues. Trimming removed 6 bases at V and 1 base at J, with 15 bases between. This CDR3 is CASRLKGPQNTGELFF. CDR3 nucleotides: TGTGCCAGCAGACTAAAGGGACCCCAGAACACCGGGGAGCTGTTTTTT.

The J gene is TRBJ2-7, the V gene TRBV4-1, with D perhaps matching TRBD1 or TRBD2 (5 bases each). Looked up from germline, CDR1 is MGHRA and CDR2 is YSYEKL. The CDR3 extends over 12 amino acids. V was shortened by 1 base and J by 7 bases, with 8 bases between the two germline ends. CDR3 bases: TGCGCCAGCAGCCAAGCTGGGGGAGAGCAGTACTTC. Its protein product is CASSQAGGEQYF.

The chain has TRBV19 and TRBJ1-1; tentatively, D is TRBD1 (5 bases). Between the trimmed V and J ends, which lost 3 bases and 7 bases, there was a span of 6 bases. Per the germline V gene, CDR1 is LNHDA and CDR2 is SQIVND (reference sequence). The CDR3 loop spans 11 amino acids. CDR3 DNA: TGTGCCAGTAGTATGGGGGGTGAAGCTTTCTTT. Translation gives CASSMGGEAFF.

This clone appeared a single time. The chain combines TRBV11-2 with TRBJ1-6, with D tentatively TRBD1 (5 bases). The CDR3 covers 15 residues. V dropped 1 base and J dropped 7 bases, with 11 bases sitting between them. CDR1 is SGHAT and CDR2 is FQNNGV in the germline V gene. In nucleotides, the CDR3 is TGTGCCAGCAGCTTAGGCCGGGACTGGAATTCACCCCTCCACTTT. Translation: CASSLGRDWNSPLHF. Full variable domain (missing parts from reference TRBV11-2 and TRBJ1-6): EAGVAQSPRYKIIEKRQSVAFWCNPISGHATLYWYQQILGQGPKLLIQFQNNGVVDDSQLPKDRFSAERLKGVDSTLKIQPAKLEDSAVYLCASSLGRDWNSPLHFGNGTRLTVT.

The chain uses TRBV11-2 and TRBJ2-7, with D perhaps matching TRBD2 (6 bases). The germline gives CDR1 SGHAT, CDR2 FQNNGV. V gave up 3 bases and J gave up 3 bases, with 18 bases separating them. CDR3 size: 16 residues. CDR3 bases: TGTGCCAGCAGCTTGGCGATCGGGGGAACCTACTACGAGCAGTACTTC. It codes for CASSLAIGGTYYEQYF.

The V and J genes are TRBV7-3 and TRBJ2-7, with 7 bases lining up with TRBD1. This CDR3 contains 15 residues. From germline, CDR1 is SGHTA and CDR2 FQGTGA. With V trimmed by 2 bases and J by 1 base, 5 bases remained unmatched. The DNA of the CDR3 is TGTGCCAGCAGCTTATCAGGGGGTTGGTCCTACGAGCAGTACTTC. Translating gives CASSLSGGWSYEQYF.

The V call is TRBV7-3, the J call TRBJ2-1, with D possibly TRBD1 on 6 matching bases. V gave up 4 bases and J gave up 9 bases, with 16 bases separating them. Per the germline V gene, CDR1 is SGHTA and CDR2 is FQGTGA. The CDR3 extends over 14 amino acids. Written as DNA, the CDR3 is TGTGCCAGCAGCTCAACAGGGTATGGGGGTGAGCAGTTCTTC. The encoded protein is CASSSTGYGGEQFF.

The chain combines TRBV6-4 with TRBJ1-1; 8 bases are shared with TRBD1. V dropped 4 bases and J dropped 7; count of bases not matched to a gene: 5. This CDR3 comprises 13 residues. CDR1 MRHNA and CDR2 SNTAGT come from the germline V gene. CDR3 region: CASSAGQGLEAFF. The CDR3 DNA reads TGTGCCAGCAGTGCCGGACAGGGCCTTGAAGCTTTCTTT.

The chain has TRBV7-9 and TRBJ1-2, with 10 bases lining up with TRBD1. Germline-derived CDR1 and CDR2 are SEHNR and FQNEAQ (reference sequence). The CDR3 spans 14 residues. Trimming cost V 6 bases and J 7 bases; bases outside gene matches: 8. In DNA form, the CDR3 reads TGTGCCAGCAGTCAGACAGGGGGCGCCGGTGGCTACACCTTC. Amino acid sequence: CASSQTGGAGGYTF.

The rearrangement uses TRBV30 and TRBJ2-2, with 7 nucleotides matching TRBD1. The CDR3 length is 13 residues. Per germline, CDR1 GTSNPN and CDR2 SVGIG (reference sequence). V gave up 7 bases and J gave up 7 bases; unmatched junction bases: 9. The CDR3, as DNA: TGTGCCTACTTAAAGGGGGCTATCGGGGAGCTGTTTTTT. It codes for CAYLKGAIGELFF.

The CDR3 here is CASSQDLSIRGADNQPQHF. CDR3 in DNA: TGCGCCAGCAGCCAAGATTTGTCTATCAGGGGTGCAGACAATCAGCCCCAGCATTTT. The chain combines TRBV4-3 with TRBJ1-5; TRBD1 is a possible D gene (6 bases). CDR1 and CDR2 (germline): LGHNA, YSLEER. The CDR3 is made up of 19 amino acids. Trimming took off 0 bases at V and 3 bases at J, with 21 bases between the two ends.

This chain uses TRBV4-2 with TRBJ1-2, with a weak D call TRBD1 (5 bases). V was cut by 2 bases and J by 2 bases, with 9 bases left in between. Per the germline V gene, CDR1 is LGHNA and CDR2 is YNFKEQ. The CDR3 totals 14 residues. CDR3 DNA: TGTGCCAGCAGCCAATCTCAGGGAAACTATGGCTACACCTTC. This sequence encodes CASSQSQGNYGYTF.

The genes are TRBV29-1 and TRBJ1-2; unclear D gene. Germline lookup yields CDR1 SQVTM and CDR2 ANQGSEA. This CDR3 contains 14 residues. Trimming took off 4 bases at V and 0 bases at J, with 12 bases between the two ends. The chain's CDR3 is CSVGPRLTNYGYTF. Written as DNA, the CDR3 is TGCAGCGTTGGCCCCCGACTTACTAACTATGGCTACACCTTC. Full variable domain (missing parts from reference TRBV29-1 and TRBJ1-2): SAVISQKPSRDICQRGTSLTIQCQVDSQVTMMFWYRQQPGQSLTLIATANQGSEATYESGFVIDKFPISRPNLTFSTLTVSNMSPEDSSIYLCSVGPRLTNYGYTFGSGTRLTVV.

The chain couples TRBV5-1 to TRBJ2-5, with 10 positions matching TRBD2. With 6 bases clipped from V and 5 bases from J, the junction kept 4 bases outside the gene matches. The CDR3 loop spans 13 amino acids. Germline CDR1 SGHRS, CDR2 YFSETQ. CDR3 amino acids: CASKPSGSETQYF. As DNA, the CDR3 is TGCGCCAGCAAACCTAGCGGGAGTGAGACCCAGTACTTC.

V and J are TRBV5-1 and TRBJ2-2; D unclear. Germline CDR1 is SGHRS and CDR2 is YFSETQ. The germline V and J ends were trimmed by 4 bases and 4 bases, with 8 bases remaining between them. The CDR3 is 13 amino acids. The CDR3 reads CASSPSGTGELFF. Here the CDR3 DNA reads TGCGCCAGCAGCCCTTCGGGCACCGGGGAGCTGTTTTTT.

This rearrangement joins TRBV28 to TRBJ1-5; 9 bases are shared with TRBD1. The CDR3 is 16 residues long. Trimming cost V 4 bases and J 2 bases; bases outside gene matches: 6. Germline V gene sequence: CDR1 MDHEN, CDR2 SYDVKM. CDR3: CASSSTQGAGNQPQHF. The DNA for the CDR3 is TGTGCCAGCAGTTCGACACAGGGGGCTGGCAATCAGCCCCAGCATTTT.

The chain couples TRBV2 to TRBJ1-2, with D perhaps TRBD1 (5 bases). V lost 3 bases and J 8 bases, leaving 10 bases between the germline ends. The germline V gene has CDR1 SNHLY and CDR2 FYNNEI. The CDR3 has 12 amino acids. The CDR3 nucleotides are TGTGCCAGCAGTGAGAGGACATCCGGCTACACCTTC. Translated: CASSERTSGYTF.

Points on this clone: A read error may produce the germline difference seen at one junction end. The same CDR3 also results from other DNA sequences found in this sample. The J gene is TRBJ1-1, the V gene TRBV5-1; no firm D call. CDR3 length: 15 residues. The germline V gene has CDR1 SGHRS and CDR2 YFSETQ. CDR3 sequence (DNA): TGCGCCAGCAGCTTGGAATTCGCCAGGAACACTGAGGCTTTCTTT. As protein: CASSLEFARNTEAFF.